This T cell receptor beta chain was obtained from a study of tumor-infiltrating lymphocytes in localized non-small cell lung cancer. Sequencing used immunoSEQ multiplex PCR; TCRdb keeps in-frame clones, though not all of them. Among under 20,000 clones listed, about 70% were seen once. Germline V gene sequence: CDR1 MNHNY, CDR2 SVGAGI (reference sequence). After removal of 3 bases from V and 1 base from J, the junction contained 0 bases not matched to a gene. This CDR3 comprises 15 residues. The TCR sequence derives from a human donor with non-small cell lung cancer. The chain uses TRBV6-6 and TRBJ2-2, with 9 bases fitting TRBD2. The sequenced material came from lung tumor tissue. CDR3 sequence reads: CASSYSGGNTGELFF. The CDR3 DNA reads TGTGCCAGCAGTTATAGCGGGGGGAACACCGGGGAGCTGTTTTTT.